This section outlines one TCR beta chain sequence together with its context. The antigen is not known. This sample was taken from a study of cytomegalovirus exposure and HLA in healthy donors. Study-level results: Using the classifier, cytomegalovirus status was reportedly diagnosed with high specificity and sensitivity.

The germline CDR1 and CDR2 sequences are WNHNN and SYGVQD (reference sequence). This CDR3 has 14 amino acids. Trimming pared 0 bases from V and 7 bases from J, leaving 12 bases between. Profiling relied on immunoSEQ multiplex PCR, and the TCRdb table lists in-frame clones only, not all of them. The table lists 220,000 or so clones, around nine tenths of them singletons. Input material: PBMCs. The sequence came from a woman aged 18-29 years in good health and CMV-seronegative. The genes are TRBV10-1 and TRBJ1-2; the D gene is possibly TRBD1 (6 bases). The CDR3 nucleotides read TGCGCCAGCAGTGAGTCCCCAGGGGCAGGTGGCTACACCTTC. This codes for CASSESPGAGGYTF.